The rows below give T cell receptor beta chains drawn from one sample of a study of blood T cell repertoires in COVID-19. The repertoire was sequenced with immunoSEQ multiplex PCR; TCRdb's copy has only in-frame clones and lacks some. The sample contains about 150,000 clones, 80% to 90% of which appear only once. Sequencing was done on a sample of peripheral blood. Receptor source: a woman aged 80 or over with acute or convalescent COVID-19. Each CDR3 is given with its conserved first and last residue. D genes are given only for firm matches. Clone size, where shown, is once, few, many, or a class for clones that have expanded.

TRBJ2-4 . . TRBV10-3 TGTGCCATCAGTGAGCTAGGACAGCAACCCAAAAACATTCAGTACTTC CAISELGQQPKNIQYF
TRBJ1-2 . . TRBV5-1 TGCGCCAGCAGCTTGATTCCAACAAACTATGGCTACACCTTC CASSLIPTNYGYTF
TRBJ2-7 TRBD2 . TRBV4-1 TGCGCCAGCAGCCAAGGTAGACTAGCGGAATACGAGCAGTACTTC CASSQGRLAEYEQYF
TRBJ2-5 TRBD2 . TRBV7-2 TGTGCCAGCAGCTGGGGGACTAGAGGGGAGACCCAGTACTTC CASSWGTRGETQYF
TRBJ1-3 . few TRBV28 TGTGCCAGCAGTTCCTCGGGACTTATCACGGGAAACACCATATATTTT CASSSSGLITGNTIYF
TRBJ2-3 . . TRBV6-5 TGTGCCAGCAGCACTGGAGATACGCAGTATTTT CASSTGDTQYF
TRBJ2-1 . few TRBV12-3/TRBV12-4 TGTGCCAGCACGTCAAGGGGAGAGCAGTTCTTC CASTSRGEQFF
TRBJ1-3 . . TRBV19 TGTGCCAGTAGCCTGAAACGGGTCTCTGGAAACACCATATATTTT CASSLKRVSGNTIYF
TRBJ1-2 . . TRBV5-6 TGTGCCAGCAGCTTGGATTCAGGGGCAAGTGGCTACACCTTC CASSLDSGASGYTF
TRBJ2-3 TRBD2 . TRBV5-4 TGTGCCAGCAGCAAGGGACTAGCGGGGACAGATACGCAGTATTTT CASSKGLAGTDTQYF
TRBJ2-5 TRBD1 . TRBV19 TGTGCCAGTAGTTACACCGGGACAGGATATAGTGAGACCCAGTACTTC CASSYTGTGYSETQYF
TRBJ1-5 . . TRBV28 TGTGCCAGCAGGCCCGACAGCAGCAATCAGCCCCAGCATTTT CASRPDSSNQPQHF
TRBJ1-6 TRBD1 . TRBV5-1 TGCGCCAGCTGTCCCGGGACAGGGGGAAATTCACCCCTCCACTTT CASCPGTGGNSPLHF
TRBJ2-3 . . TRBV11-2 TGTGCCAGCAGCTTAGGACAGCTCACAGATACGCAGTATTTT CASSLGQLTDTQYF
TRBJ2-3 TRBD2 . TRBV5-1 TGCGCCAGCAGCTTGGCCGTCGGGGGGAGCACAGATACGCAGTATTTT CASSLAVGGSTDTQYF
TRBJ1-1 . . TRBV27 TGTGCCAGCAGTTTATATGCAGGGATTAACACTGAAGCTTTCTTT CASSLYAGINTEAFF
TRBJ2-6 TRBD1 . TRBV7-2 TGTGCCAGCAGCTTAGCGGGGACAGGGGGCTCTGGGGCCAACGTCCTGACTTTC CASSLAGTGGSGANVLTF
TRBJ2-1 . . TRBV19 TGTGCCAGTAGTACACCCCCCGCGGGGCCGTCCACCAATGAGCAGTTCTTC CASSTPPAGPSTNEQFF
TRBJ1-3 . . TRBV4-3 TGCGCCAGCAGCCAGGCAACCGGAAACACCATATATTTT CASSQATGNTIYF
TRBJ2-7 TRBD2 . TRBV18 TGTGCCAGTTCGACTAGCGGGCTTCCTAAAGGGGGCGAGCAGTACTTC CASSTSGLPKGGEQYF
TRBJ1-5 . . TRBV19 TGTGCCAGTAGTAGGAGGGGGGGAGGTAATCAGCCCCAGCATTTT CASSRRGGGNQPQHF
TRBJ2-3 TRBD2 . TRBV28 TGTGCCAGCAGTGAACTAGCGGGAGCAGATACGCAGTATTTT CASSELAGADTQYF
TRBJ2-3 TRBD2 few TRBV15 TGTGCCACCAGCCCGACTAGCGCGAGCACAGATACGCAGTATTTT CATSPTSASTDTQYF
TRBJ2-3 . . TRBV30 TGTGCCTGGAGTCGTCCGGGCACAGATACGCAGTATTTT CAWSRPGTDTQYF
TRBJ2-6 . . TRBV18 TGTGCCAGCTCACAAAACCAGGGGTTCTCTGGGGCCAACGTCCTGACTTTC CASSQNQGFSGANVLTF
TRBJ2-3 TRBD1 . TRBV7-2 TGTGCCAGCAGCCCACCGGGACAGGGCATCAAACGGGGTCCGCAGTATTTT CASSPPGQGIKRGPQYF
TRBJ2-7 TRBD2 . TRBV3-1/TRBV3-2 TGTGCCAGCAGCCAGAGGACCGGCGGGGGCTACGAGCAGTACTTC CASSQRTGGGYEQYF
TRBJ2-1 TRBD1 once TRBV3-1/TRBV3-2 TGTGCCAGCAGCCAAGAACCAGGGGGCAATGAGCAGTTCTTC CASSQEPGGNEQFF
TRBJ1-1 . . TRBV25-1 TGTGCCAGCAGGAGAACGACAGGACCAAACACTGAAGCTTTCTTT CASRRTTGPNTEAFF
TRBJ2-5 . . TRBV21-1 TGTGCCAGCAGCATGGTGGTACGAGCGTACCAAGAGACCCAGTACTTC CASSMVVRAYQETQYF
TRBJ1-2 . . TRBV28 TGTGCCAGCAGTTGGGACACTAACTATGGCTACACCTTC CASSWDTNYGYTF
TRBJ1-2 TRBD1 . TRBV19 TGTGCCAGTAGAACGGGACAGGGGACCTATGGCTACACCTTC CASRTGQGTYGYTF
TRBJ2-6 . . TRBV5-8 TGTGCCAGCGGACTAACCCGGGACAGAGCATACTCTGGGGCCAACGTCCTGACTTTC CASGLTRDRAYSGANVLTF
TRBJ1-1 TRBD1 . TRBV5-4 TGTGCCAGCAGCACCCCGAGACAGGGGAACACTGAAGCTTTCTTT CASSTPRQGNTEAFF
TRBJ1-2 . few TRBV6-5 TGTGCCAGCAGACGGGAGGGGTTCAACTATGGCTACACCTTC CASRREGFNYGYTF
TRBJ2-6 . . TRBV5-1 TGCGCCAGCAGCTTAGGGGCAGTCTCTGGGGCCAACGTCCTGACTTTC CASSLGAVSGANVLTF
TRBJ1-2 TRBD1 once TRBV9 TGTGCCAGCAGCGTAGACAGGGGGTCCTCTGGCTACACCTTC CASSVDRGSSGYTF
TRBJ1-5 TRBD1 . TRBV6-2/TRBV6-3 TGTGCCAGCAGTTACTACCTCGGGCAGGGGGCTGACAATCAGCCCCAGCATTTT CASSYYLGQGADNQPQHF
TRBJ2-2 TRBD2 . TRBV30 TGTGCCTGGAGGGGACTAGCGGGAGATTGGACCGGGGAGCTGTTTTTT CAWRGLAGDWTGELFF
TRBJ1-2 TRBD1 . TRBV29-1 TGCAGCGTTGACCCGGACAGGAATTCATATGGCTACACCTTC CSVDPDRNSYGYTF
TRBJ2-3 . . TRBV9 TGTGCCAGCAGCGTAGAAGATCCAAGCACGGATACGCAGTATTTT CASSVEDPSTDTQYF
TRBJ2-2 . . TRBV28 TGTGCCAGCAGTTATACGAACACCGGGGAGCTGTTTTTT CASSYTNTGELFF
TRBJ2-1 TRBD2 once TRBV10-1 TGCGCCAGCAGTGCACCGGGACTAGCGGGAGGCGGTTCCTACAATGAGCAGTTCTTC CASSAPGLAGGGSYNEQFF
TRBJ2-2 TRBD1 . TRBV4-1 TGCGCCAGCAGCCTTCCACAGGGGGCTCAGACCAACGGGGAGCTGTTTTTT CASSLPQGAQTNGELFF
TRBJ1-1 . once TRBV11-2 TGTGCCAGCAGCTTAGGATTCGGGGGTGGCACTGAAGCTTTCTTT CASSLGFGGGTEAFF
TRBJ2-2 TRBD1 once TRBV5-1 TGCGCCAGCAGCCCCAGGACAGGGGACACCGGGGAGCTGTTTTTT CASSPRTGDTGELFF
TRBJ2-1 TRBD2 . TRBV28 TGTGCCAGCAGTTTAAGGTTTTCGGGGACTAGCATTTACAATGAGCAGTTCTTC CASSLRFSGTSIYNEQFF
TRBJ1-2 TRBD1 . TRBV4-3 TGCGCCAGCAGCCAAGCCCCTGCTGACAGGGACCGTGGCTACACCTTC CASSQAPADRDRGYTF